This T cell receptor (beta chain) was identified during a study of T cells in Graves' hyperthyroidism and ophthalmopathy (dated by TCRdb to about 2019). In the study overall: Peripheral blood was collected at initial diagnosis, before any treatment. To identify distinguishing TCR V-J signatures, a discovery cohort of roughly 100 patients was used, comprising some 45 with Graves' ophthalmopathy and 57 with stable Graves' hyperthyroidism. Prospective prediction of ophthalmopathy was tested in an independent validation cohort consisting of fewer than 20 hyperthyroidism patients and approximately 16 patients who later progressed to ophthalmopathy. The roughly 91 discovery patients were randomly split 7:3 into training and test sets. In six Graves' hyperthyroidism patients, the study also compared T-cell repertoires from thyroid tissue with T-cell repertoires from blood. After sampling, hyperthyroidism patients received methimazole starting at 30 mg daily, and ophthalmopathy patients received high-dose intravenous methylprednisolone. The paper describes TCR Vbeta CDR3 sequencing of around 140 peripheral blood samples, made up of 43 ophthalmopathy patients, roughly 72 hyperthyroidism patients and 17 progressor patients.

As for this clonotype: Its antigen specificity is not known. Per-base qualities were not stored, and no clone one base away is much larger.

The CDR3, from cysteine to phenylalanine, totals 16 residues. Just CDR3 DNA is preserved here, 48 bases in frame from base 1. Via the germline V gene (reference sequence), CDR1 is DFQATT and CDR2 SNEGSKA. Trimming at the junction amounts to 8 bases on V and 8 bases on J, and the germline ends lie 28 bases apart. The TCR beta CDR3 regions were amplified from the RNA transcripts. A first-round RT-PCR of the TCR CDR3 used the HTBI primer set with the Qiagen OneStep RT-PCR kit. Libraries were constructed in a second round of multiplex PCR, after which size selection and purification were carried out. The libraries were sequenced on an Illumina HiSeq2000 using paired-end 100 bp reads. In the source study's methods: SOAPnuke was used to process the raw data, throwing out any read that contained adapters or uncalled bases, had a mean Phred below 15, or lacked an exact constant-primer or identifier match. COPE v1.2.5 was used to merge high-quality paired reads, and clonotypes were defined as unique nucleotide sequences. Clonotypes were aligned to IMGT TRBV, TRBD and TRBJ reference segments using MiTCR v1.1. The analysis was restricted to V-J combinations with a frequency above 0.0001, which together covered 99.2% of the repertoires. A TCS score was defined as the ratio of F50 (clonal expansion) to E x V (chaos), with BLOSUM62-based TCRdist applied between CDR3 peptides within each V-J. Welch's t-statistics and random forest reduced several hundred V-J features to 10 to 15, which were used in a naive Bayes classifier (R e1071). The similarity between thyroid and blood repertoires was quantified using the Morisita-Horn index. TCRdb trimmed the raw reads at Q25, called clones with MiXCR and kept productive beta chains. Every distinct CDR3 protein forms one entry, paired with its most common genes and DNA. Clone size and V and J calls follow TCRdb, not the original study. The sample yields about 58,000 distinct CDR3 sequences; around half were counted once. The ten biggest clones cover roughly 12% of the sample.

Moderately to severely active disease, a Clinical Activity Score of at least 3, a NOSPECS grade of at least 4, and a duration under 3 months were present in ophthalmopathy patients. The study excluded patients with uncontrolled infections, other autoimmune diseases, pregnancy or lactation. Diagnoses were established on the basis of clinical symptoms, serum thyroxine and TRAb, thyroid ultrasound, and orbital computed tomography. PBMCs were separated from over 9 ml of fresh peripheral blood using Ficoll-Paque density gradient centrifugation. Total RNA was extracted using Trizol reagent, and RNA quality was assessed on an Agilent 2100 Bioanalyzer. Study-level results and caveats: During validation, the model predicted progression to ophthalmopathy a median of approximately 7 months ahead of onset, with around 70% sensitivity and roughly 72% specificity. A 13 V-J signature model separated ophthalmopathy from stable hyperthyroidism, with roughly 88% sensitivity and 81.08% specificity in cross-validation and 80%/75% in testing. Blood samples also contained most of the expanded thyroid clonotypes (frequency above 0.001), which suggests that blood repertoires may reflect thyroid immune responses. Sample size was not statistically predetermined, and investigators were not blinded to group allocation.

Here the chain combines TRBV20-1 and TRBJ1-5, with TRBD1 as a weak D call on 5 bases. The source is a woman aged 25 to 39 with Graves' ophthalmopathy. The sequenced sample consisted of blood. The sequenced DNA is TGCAGTCTTACCGATGGACCGGGGACTACGACTAAGCCCCAGCATTTT. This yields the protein CSLTDGPGTTTKPQHF.